These 27 T cell receptor beta chains came from one sample sequenced in a study of OX40 agonist ivuxolimab in advanced cancers. Produced via immunoSEQ multiplex PCR; TCRdb's table is partial and in-frame only. This sample has about 26,000 clones, with 76% found just once. The sample in question was CD4+ or CD8+ T cells sorted from blood, obtained in a trial of the OX40 agonist ivuxolimab. Receptors were obtained from an adult with an advanced solid tumor such as melanoma, head and neck, liver or kidney cancer.

J is TRBJ2-3 and V is TRBV30, with 10 bases aligning to TRBD2. Germline V gene lookup returns CDR1 GTSNPN and CDR2 SVGIG (reference sequence). With V trimmed by 5 bases and J by 4 bases, 9 bases remained unmatched. The CDR3 loop spans 15 amino acids. The chain's CDR3 is CAWGPPGLASDTQYF. For the CDR3, the DNA is TGTGCCTGGGGACCACCGGGACTAGCGTCAGATACGCAGTATTTT.

The chain is built from TRBV19 and TRBJ2-7; 9 bases are a match to TRBD1. V was pared by 4 bases and J by 5 bases, with 9 bases of the junction left unmatched. The germline V gene encodes CDR1 LNHDA and CDR2 SQIVND (reference sequence). The CDR3 sequence is 15 residues long. The chain's CDR3 is CASSTPGTGLHEQYF. Written as DNA, the CDR3 is TGTGCCAGTAGTACCCCCGGGACAGGGTTACACGAGCAGTACTTC.

The gene calls are TRBV30 and TRBJ2-5; TRBD1 aligns across 8 bases. V dropped 3 bases and J dropped 4; count of bases not matched to a gene: 4. CDR3 length equals 13 residues. CDR1 is GTSNPN and CDR2 is SVGIG in the germline V gene (reference sequence). CDR3 DNA sequence: TGTGCCTGGAGACAGGGGGGTTCAGAGACCCAGTACTTC. It translates to CAWRQGGSETQYF.

The genes are TRBV5-5 and TRBJ2-5; 11 nucleotides line up with TRBD2. The V gene's germline CDR1 is SGHKS and CDR2 YYEKEE (reference sequence). The CDR3 is 16 amino acids. V shed 1 base and J 7 bases; nucleotides not matched to a gene: 9. The CDR3 nucleotides read TGTGCCAGCAGCTTGACCCCGGGACTAGCGGAGGGGACCCAGTACTTC. This encodes CASSLTPGLAEGTQYF.

This clone was recorded only once. The J gene is TRBJ1-2, the V gene TRBV14; TRBD1 is a possible D gene (5 bases). This CDR3 is 14 amino acids long. Germline V gene sequence: CDR1 SGHDN, CDR2 FVKESK. V was clipped by 0 bases and J by 6 bases, with 11 bases between them. This CDR3 is CASSQDGRVHGYTF. CDR3 nucleotide sequence: TGTGCCAGCAGCCAAGATGGCAGGGTTCATGGCTACACCTTC.

This clone was observed a few times. The CDR3, as DNA: TGTGCCAGCAGCTTGGATGTACGCAGTTACACTGAAGCTTTCTTT. Translated, it gives CASSLDVRSYTEAFF. This chain uses TRBV7-2 with TRBJ1-1, with D unresolved. The CDR3 covers 15 residues. The germline CDR1 and CDR2 sequences are SGHTA and FQGNSA. V was cut by 3 bases and J by 3 bases, with 14 bases left in between.

The chain is built from TRBV4-1 and TRBJ2-2; D is unclear. Trimming took off 0 bases at V and 4 bases at J, with 12 bases between the two ends. Germline V gene data show CDR1 as MGHRA and CDR2 as YSYEKL. The CDR3 consists of 16 residues. The chain's CDR3 is CASSQEISIFTGELFF. The CDR3 DNA is TGCGCCAGCAGCCAAGAGATCTCCATCTTCACCGGGGAGCTGTTTTTT.

V gene TRBV27 combines with J gene TRBJ1-5; 9 bases map to TRBD1. Germline V gene sequence: CDR1 MNHEY, CDR2 SMNVEV (reference sequence). The CDR3 spans 14 residues. V trimming: 4 bases; J trimming: 3 bases; junction bases outside the gene matches: 1. The CDR3 DNA reads TGTGCCAGCAGTTACAGGGGGCCCAATCAGCCCCAGCATTTT. It specifies CASSYRGPNQPQHF.

This chain connects TRBV30 to TRBJ1-3; D call uncertain. CDR3 size: 15 residues. CDR1 is GTSNPN, CDR2 SVGIG, per germline (reference sequence). Between the trimmed V and J ends, which lost 0 bases and 0 bases, there was a span of 9 bases. In nucleotides, the CDR3 is TGTGCCTGGAGTGTACCACAGACCTCTGGAAACACCATATATTTT. This gives the protein CAWSVPQTSGNTIYF.

V usage is TRBV27 and J usage is TRBJ2-3; D not certain. Germline CDR1 is MNHEY and CDR2 is SMNVEV (reference sequence). The CDR3 extends over 15 amino acids. The V gene lost 0 bases and the J gene lost 4 bases, with 11 bases spanning the gap. CDR3 amino acids: CASSLSSQWADTQYF. As DNA, the CDR3 is TGTGCCAGCAGTTTATCATCCCAATGGGCAGATACGCAGTATTTT.

The chain has TRBV7-2 and TRBJ2-7; TRBD1 aligns across 9 bases. The CDR3 is 15 amino acids. The ends lost 5 bases at V and 5 bases at J; junction bases unmatched: 10. CDR1 and CDR2 (germline): SGHTA, FQGNSA. The CDR3 DNA is TGTGCCAGCAGCCCGCATTTACAGGGGGCCCACGAGCAGTACTTC. Translation gives CASSPHLQGAHEQYF.

This clone was found a few times. This sequence joins TRBV5-6 and TRBJ1-2; D is undetermined. This CDR3 is 16 amino acids long. Trimming shortened V by 0 bases and J by 0 bases, and 12 bases separated the two germline ends. Germline CDR1 reads SGHDT; CDR2 reads YYEEEE. Here the CDR3 reads CASSLDGPAANYGYTF. The CDR3 DNA is TGTGCCAGCAGCTTGGACGGGCCAGCAGCTAACTATGGCTACACCTTC. Filled out from reference TRBV5-6 and TRBJ1-2, the complete variable domain reads DAGVTQSPTHLIKTRGQQVTLRCSPKSGHDTVSWYQQALGQGPQFIFQYYEEEERQRGNFPDRFSGHQFPNYSSELNVNALLLGDSALYLCASSLDGPAANYGYTFGSGTRLTVV.

This rearrangement joins TRBV14 to TRBJ2-5; no firm D call. This CDR3 comprises 14 residues. V lost 0 bases and J lost 5, with 10 bases in between. Looked up from germline, CDR1 is SGHDN and CDR2 is FVKESK. As DNA, the CDR3 is TGTGCCAGCAGCCAAGATGCGGTGATGGAGACCCAGTACTTC. Encoded protein: CASSQDAVMETQYF.

This clone was found a few times. This chain joins TRBV6-5 and TRBJ2-5, with D uncertain. Germline CDR1 reads MNHEY; CDR2 reads SVGAGI. CDR3 length: 13 amino acids. The germline V and J ends were trimmed by 5 bases and 5 bases, with 12 bases remaining between them. This CDR3 reads CASSATFRETQYF. CDR3 in DNA: TGTGCCAGCAGTGCCACCTTTCGGGAGACCCAGTACTTC.

This clone was seen a handful of times. This chain uses TRBV10-2 with TRBJ1-1, with D possibly matching TRBD1 (6 bases). The CDR3 has 13 residues. Germline V gives CDR1 WSHSY, CDR2 SAAADI. Trimming cost V 3 bases and J 4 bases, with 9 bases left between them. CDR3 bases: TGCGCCAGCAGTGAAGGGGGGCTCACTGAAGCTTTCTTT. Amino acids: CASSEGGLTEAFF.

This chain links TRBV5-4 with TRBJ2-1; the D gene is possibly TRBD1 (5 bases). Deletions cut 1 base from V and 4 bases from J, with 9 bases between. Germline CDR1 is SGHNT and CDR2 is YYREEE (reference sequence). The CDR3 is 14 residues long. CDR3 amino acids: CASSLTDRYNEQFF. The CDR3 DNA sequence: TGTGCCAGCAGCTTGACCGACAGATACAATGAGCAGTTCTTC. Full variable domain (rest looked up from reference TRBV5-4 and TRBJ2-1): ETGVTQSPTHLIKTRGQQVTLRCSSQSGHNTVSWYQQALGQGPQFIFQYYREEENGRGNFPPRFSGLQFPNYSSELNVNALELDDSALYLCASSLTDRYNEQFFGPGTRLTVL.

The chain employs TRBV6-1 and TRBJ1-3, with unresolved D. CDR1 is MNHNS and CDR2 is SASEGT in the germline V gene. Between the trimmed V and J ends, which lost 0 bases and 0 bases, there was a span of 6 bases. The CDR3 sequence is 15 residues long. CDR3 nucleotide sequence: TGTGCCAGCAGTGAAGCTTGGGACTCTGGAAACACCATATATTTT. Its translation is CASSEAWDSGNTIYF.

The V and J genes are TRBV7-9 and TRBJ1-1; TRBD1 might be the D (6 bases). Deletions cut 5 bases from V and 2 bases from J, with 9 bases between. CDR3 size: 13 residues. In germline, CDR1 is SEHNR, CDR2 FQNEAQ (reference sequence). As DNA, the CDR3 is TGTGCCAGCAGCCCAGGGGCCAACACTGAAGCTTTCTTT. Protein product: CASSPGANTEAFF.

The gene calls are TRBV5-4 and TRBJ1-1; tentatively, D is TRBD1 (6 bases). CDR3 length: 14 amino acids. Germline loops: CDR1 SGHNT, CDR2 YYREEE (reference sequence). The V end lost 0 bases, the J end lost 1 base, and 7 bases lay between the germline ends. DNA for the CDR3: TGTGCCAGCAGCTTGGGCAGGGGGAACACTGAAGCTTTCTTT. Translating gives CASSLGRGNTEAFF.

On this clone: Other nucleotide sequences from this sample produce the same CDR3. The gene calls are TRBV5-6 and TRBJ2-5, with no clear D. Per germline, CDR1 SGHDT and CDR2 YYEEEE. The CDR3 runs to 13 residues. Trimming cost V 2 bases and J 2 bases, with 7 bases left between them. CDR3 residues: CASSFSVQETQYF. The CDR3 DNA follows: TGTGCCAGCAGCTTTTCAGTACAAGAGACCCAGTACTTC.

The V and J genes are TRBV7-8 and TRBJ1-5; 8 bases line up with TRBD1. The CDR3 has 16 amino acids. Germline V gene data show CDR1 as SGHVS and CDR2 as FQNEAQ. Trimming removed 5 bases from V and 3 bases from J; junction bases left unmatched: 9. This CDR3 reads CASSLAGQGHNQPQHF. Written as DNA, the CDR3 is TGTGCCAGCAGCCTTGCCGGACAGGGCCACAATCAGCCCCAGCATTTT. The entire variable domain, with the rest obtained from reference TRBV7-8 and TRBJ1-5, is as follows: GAGVSQSPRYKVAKRGQDVALRCDPISGHVSLFWYQQALGQGPEFLTYFQNEAQLDKSGLPSDRFFAERPEGSVSTLKIQRTQQEDSAVYLCASSLAGQGHNQPQHFGDGTRLSIL.

The rearrangement links TRBV9 to TRBJ2-7, with 12 bases identical to TRBD1. Germline CDR1 reads SGDLS; CDR2 reads YYNGEE. The V segment lost 0 bases and the J segment 7 bases; nucleotides outside the gene matches: 8. CDR3 length equals 16 residues. CDR3 protein: CASSVDPGTGGREQYF. In DNA, the CDR3 is TGTGCCAGCAGCGTAGACCCCGGGACAGGGGGCCGGGAGCAGTACTTC.

The chain is built from TRBV6-5 and TRBJ1-4; weak D call: TRBD1 (6 bases). CDR1 MNHEY and CDR2 SVGAGI come from the germline V gene. V lost 6 bases and J 0 bases, leaving 8 bases between the germline ends. The CDR3 loop spans 14 amino acids. The CDR3 loop reads CASRDSATNEKLFF. The CDR3 DNA reads TGTGCCAGCAGGGACAGTGCAACTAATGAAAAACTGTTTTTT.

The CDR3, as DNA: TGTGCCAGCAGTTCCCATGACTTAGCCAAAAACATTCAGTACTTC. Amino acid sequence: CASSSHDLAKNIQYF. The rearrangement links TRBV6-5 to TRBJ2-4; D call uncertain. The V and J ends lost 4 bases and 0 bases respectively, with 10 bases between them. The germline gives CDR1 MNHEY, CDR2 SVGAGI. The CDR3 has 15 amino acids.

This chain uses TRBV7-9 with TRBJ2-2, with unresolved D. CDR3 length: 15 amino acids. Germline lookup yields CDR1 SEHNR and CDR2 FQNEAQ (reference sequence). Trimming stripped 2 bases from V and 2 bases from J, with 9 bases between. CDR3 bases: TGTGCCAGCAGCTTAATGGGCGGAAACACCGGGGAGCTGTTTTTT. Protein sequence: CASSLMGGNTGELFF.

The chain carries TRBV29-1 and TRBJ2-3; TRBD2 matches 9 bases. The ends lost 6 bases at V and 5 bases at J; junction bases unmatched: 6. The CDR3 spans 13 residues. Germline V CDR1 and CDR2: SQVTM, ANQGSEA. CDR3 sequence (DNA): TGCAGCGTCCGAGCGGGGGGAGAAGATACGCAGTATTTT. This translates into CSVRAGGEDTQYF.

This clone has just one count. The J gene is TRBJ2-7, the V gene TRBV6-5; 8 bases align to TRBD1. CDR3 length: 15 amino acids. V was pared by 7 bases and J by 1 base, with 9 bases of the junction left unmatched. The germline V gene encodes CDR1 MNHEY and CDR2 SVGAGI. CDR3 DNA sequence: TGTGCCAGCAAAAAATCCGGGACAGGATCCTACGAGCAGTACTTC. Translated: CASKKSGTGSYEQYF.